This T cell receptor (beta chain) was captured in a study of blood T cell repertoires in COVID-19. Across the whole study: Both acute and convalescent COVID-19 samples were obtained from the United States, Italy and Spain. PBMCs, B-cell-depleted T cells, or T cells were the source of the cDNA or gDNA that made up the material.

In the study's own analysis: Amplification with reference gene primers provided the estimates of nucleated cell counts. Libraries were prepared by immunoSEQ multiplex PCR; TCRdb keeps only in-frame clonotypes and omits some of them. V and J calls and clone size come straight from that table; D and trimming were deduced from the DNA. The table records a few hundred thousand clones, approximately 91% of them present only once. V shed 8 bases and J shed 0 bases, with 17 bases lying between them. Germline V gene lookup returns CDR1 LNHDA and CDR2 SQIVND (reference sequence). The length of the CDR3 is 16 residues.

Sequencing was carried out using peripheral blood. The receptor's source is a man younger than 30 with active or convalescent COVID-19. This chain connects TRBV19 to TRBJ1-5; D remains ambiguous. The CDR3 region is CASRVYSSPSNQPQHF. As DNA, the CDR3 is TGTGCCAGTCGAGTTTACAGCTCTCCTAGCAATCAGCCCCAGCATTTT.